These 3 T cell receptor beta chains came from one sample sequenced in a study of regulatory T cells in long-lasting Graves disease. Stated time point: newly diagnosed GD, antithyroid drugs for less than 3 months. With RNA extracted from PBMCs as input, the TCR library was made. The TCR beta library used iRepertoire HTBI primers with Arm-PCR amplification of CDR3. MiXCR was run by TCRdb on the multiplex PCR reads, yielding one entry per CDR3 protein. The sample has hundreds of thousands of distinct CDR3 sequences, about 15% seen once. This sample also appeared in a second study, on T cells in Graves' hyperthyroidism and ophthalmopathy.

The source was peripheral blood mononuclear cells (PBMCs), collected at new diagnosis, from a patient treated with antithyroid drugs. Source of these receptors: a woman aged 30 to 39 with Graves disease.

The rearrangement joins TRBV6-1 to TRBJ2-5; D remains unclear. V lost 6 bases and J 4 bases, leaving 12 bases between the germline ends. Looked up from germline, CDR1 is MNHNS and CDR2 is SASEGT. The CDR3 has 13 residues. CDR3 protein: CASRQTQLETQYF. As DNA, the CDR3 is TGTGCCAGCAGACAGACCCAGCTAGAGACCCAGTACTTC.

This clonotype was seen a few times. The chain links TRBV29-1 to TRBJ2-7; unclear D gene. Trimming removed 2 bases at V and 3 bases at J, with 5 bases between. Germline assignment: CDR1 SQVTM and CDR2 ANQGSEA. This CDR3 contains 11 residues. This CDR3 is CSVELNYEQYF. The CDR3 coding sequence is TGCAGCGTTGAATTAAACTACGAGCAGTACTTC.

In this sample, this clonotype turned up a few times. V usage is TRBV12-3 or TRBV12-4 and J usage is TRBJ2-5; D unresolved. Trimming took 7 bases from V and 1 from J, leaving 10 bases between them. The CDR3 has 13 amino acids. The CDR3 region is CASKRTIQETQYF. In DNA, the CDR3 is TGTGCCAGCAAGCGAACTATCCAAGAGACCCAGTACTTC.